The 27 T cell receptor beta chains presented below share a single source sample, sequenced in a study of cytomegalovirus exposure and HLA in healthy donors. Some clones are missing from TCRdb's copy, which holds only in-frame ones; the method was immunoSEQ multiplex PCR. The table lists 71,000 or so clones, over 90% of them singletons. Material for sequencing was PBMCs. These receptor sequences come from a woman between 18 and 30 years old in good health and CMV-seronegative.

V usage is TRBV29-1 and J usage is TRBJ2-7; the match to TRBD2 covers 14 bases. Germline V gene sequence: CDR1 SQVTM, CDR2 ANQGSEA. This CDR3 contains 17 residues. V lost 2 bases and J lost 4; bases outside the gene matches: 10. DNA for the CDR3: TGCAGCGTTGAATGGGGGTCGACTAGCGGGAGGGAGTACGAGCAGTACTTC. This codes for CSVEWGSTSGREYEQYF.

The chain is built from TRBV27 and TRBJ2-7; a weak D match, TRBD1 (5 bases). The V and J ends lost 3 bases and 8 bases respectively, with 8 bases between them. The CDR3 contains 11 residues. The germline gives CDR1 MNHEY, CDR2 SMNVEV (reference sequence). CDR3 amino acids: CASSFGHKQYF. CDR3 bases: TGTGCCAGCAGTTTCGGACATAAGCAGTACTTC.

The gene calls are TRBV19 and TRBJ2-1; 10 bases agree with TRBD2. This CDR3 comprises 16 residues. V lost 7 bases, J lost 6 bases, and 12 bases stayed unmatched. The germline V gene encodes CDR1 LNHDA and CDR2 SQIVND (reference sequence). The DNA of the CDR3 is TGTGCCAGTACGGCTTCACTAGCGGGGTTTTTCAATGAGCAGTTCTTC. This gives the protein CASTASLAGFFNEQFF. The whole variable domain, remainder taken from reference TRBV19 and TRBJ2-1, is DGGITQSPKYLFRKEGQNVTLSCEQNLNHDAMYWYRQDPGQGLRLIYYSQIVNDFQKGDIAEGYSVSREKKESFPLTVTSAQKNPTAFYLCASTASLAGFFNEQFFGPGTRLTVL.

The V call is TRBV6-4, the J call TRBJ2-7; 9 nucleotides line up with TRBD2. The CDR3 has 13 residues. The ends lost 8 bases at V and 2 bases at J; junction bases unmatched: 4. Germline V lookup: CDR1 MRHNA, CDR2 SNTAGT. The CDR3 bases are TGTGCCAGCCGACTAGCGGCTACCTACGAGCAGTACTTC. Translation: CASRLAATYEQYF.

V gene TRBV6-5 combines with J gene TRBJ1-1; the match to TRBD1 covers 7 bases. The J segment lost 1 base and the V segment lost 6 bases, leaving 2 bases of the junction unmatched. The length of the CDR3 is 13 residues. Germline V gene data show CDR1 as MNHEY and CDR2 as SVGAGI. CDR3: CASRRTGNTEAFF. CDR3 DNA sequence: TGTGCCAGCAGGAGGACAGGGAACACTGAAGCTTTCTTT.

The gene calls are TRBV6-5 and TRBJ2-7; unclear D gene. Germline loops: CDR1 MNHEY, CDR2 SVGAGI. This CDR3 region has 15 residues. Trimming took off 0 bases at V and 2 bases at J, with 11 bases between the two ends. The chain's CDR3 is CASSYSSGSPYEQYF. The CDR3 nucleotides read TGTGCCAGCAGTTACTCGTCTGGCAGTCCCTACGAGCAGTACTTC.

The chain carries TRBV6-1 and TRBJ1-6; the match to TRBD1 covers 7 bases. Germline V CDR1 and CDR2: MNHNS, SASEGT. This CDR3 has 14 amino acids. V lost 4 bases and J lost 5; bases outside the gene matches: 2. CDR3 sequence reads: CASSVGQDNSPLHF. Written as DNA, the CDR3 is TGTGCCAGCAGTGTAGGACAGGATAATTCACCCCTCCACTTT.

This chain's CDR3 is CASSDAGLANNEQFF. The CDR3 region has the DNA TGTGCCAGCAGTGACGCGGGACTAGCGAACAATGAGCAGTTCTTC. The chain employs TRBV2 and TRBJ2-1, with 10 bases fitting TRBD2. Trimming took 3 bases from V and 5 from J; bases not matched to a gene: 4. The CDR3 extends over 15 amino acids. The germline gives CDR1 SNHLY, CDR2 FYNNEI.

CDR3 DNA: TGTGCCAGCAGTTTGGAGAGCGGGGGCTCCTACAATGAGCAGTTCTTC. This gives the protein CASSLESGGSYNEQFF. The chain employs TRBV27 and TRBJ2-1; 8 bases line up with TRBD2. Germline CDR1 and CDR2: MNHEY and SMNVEV (reference sequence). This CDR3 contains 16 residues. Trimming at V came to 3 bases and at J to 0 bases, leaving 4 bases not matched to a gene.

The rearrangement uses TRBV30 and TRBJ2-3; TRBD1 agrees at 7 bases. With V trimmed by 6 bases and J by 1 base, 4 bases remained unmatched. CDR3 length: 13 amino acids. The germline CDR1 and CDR2 sequences are GTSNPN and SVGIG (reference sequence). Here the CDR3 DNA reads TGTGCCTGCCGGACAGGCGGCACAGATACGCAGTATTTT. This translates into CACRTGGTDTQYF.

The rearrangement joins TRBV6-1 to TRBJ2-2, with TRBD2 matching over 12 bases. From germline, CDR1 is MNHNS and CDR2 SASEGT. There are 15 residues in the CDR3. The ends lost 6 bases at V and 6 bases at J; junction bases unmatched: 5. The DNA for the CDR3 is TGTGCCAGCAGCGCCTCTAGCGGGGGGGCCGGGGAGCTGTTTTTT. Translated, it gives CASSASSGGAGELFF.

CDR3 sequence: CASSSAFGGAQETQYF. DNA of the CDR3: TGCGCCAGCAGCTCGGCCTTCGGGGGGGCTCAAGAGACCCAGTACTTC. This chain connects TRBV5-1 to TRBJ2-5; TRBD2 aligns across 8 bases. Germline loops: CDR1 SGHRS, CDR2 YFSETQ. Trimming cost V 3 bases and J 2 bases; bases outside gene matches: 9. CDR3 length equals 16 residues.

The rearrangement links TRBV7-3 to TRBJ2-3, with 8 bases fitting TRBD2. Germline CDR1 is SGHTA and CDR2 is FQGTGA. The V segment lost 1 base and the J segment 2 bases; nucleotides outside the gene matches: 8. The CDR3 runs to 17 residues. The CDR3 region is CASSLRGSGGPTDTQYF. The CDR3 bases are TGTGCCAGCAGCTTAAGGGGGAGCGGGGGCCCCACAGATACGCAGTATTTT. Full variable domain (outside the CDR3, taken from reference TRBV7-3 and TRBJ2-3): GAGVSQTPSNKVTEKGKYVELRCDPISGHTALYWYRQSLGQGPEFLIYFQGTGAADDSGLPNDRFFAVRPEGSVSTLKIQRTERGDSAVYLCASSLRGSGGPTDTQYFGPGTRLTVL.

The chain recombines TRBV27 with TRBJ2-1; maybe TRBD2 (5 bases). Deletions cut 5 bases from V and 7 bases from J, with 12 bases between. Germline-derived CDR1 and CDR2 are MNHEY and SMNVEV (reference sequence). CDR3 length equals 13 residues. This CDR3 is CASSGWEKNEQFF. The CDR3 nucleotides read TGTGCCAGCAGTGGTTGGGAGAAGAATGAGCAGTTCTTC.

The CDR3 coding sequence is TGTGCCAGCAGTTTGGGGGCGGGACTAGACACAGATACGCAGTATTTT. This sequence encodes CASSLGAGLDTDTQYF. This sequence joins TRBV28 and TRBJ2-3, with TRBD2 identical over 8 bases. The germline V gene encodes CDR1 MDHEN and CDR2 SYDVKM. After removal of 3 bases from V and 2 bases from J, the junction contained 7 bases not matched to a gene. The CDR3 has 16 amino acids.

This clone was seen more than once but under ten times. The J gene is TRBJ2-3, the V gene TRBV5-6, with 10 nucleotides matching TRBD2. CDR3 length: 18 residues. Germline V gene sequence: CDR1 SGHDT, CDR2 YYEEEE. The V and J ends lost 2 bases and 0 bases, in that order; junction bases with no gene match: 9. CDR3 protein: CASSFFSAGGSSTDTQYF. The DNA of the CDR3 is TGTGCCAGCAGCTTCTTTTCAGCGGGGGGGTCTAGCACAGATACGCAGTATTTT. Full variable domain (rest looked up from reference TRBV5-6 and TRBJ2-3): DAGVTQSPTHLIKTRGQQVTLRCSPKSGHDTVSWYQQALGQGPQFIFQYYEEEERQRGNFPDRFSGHQFPNYSSELNVNALLLGDSALYLCASSFFSAGGSSTDTQYFGPGTRLTVL.

The chain is built from TRBV10-2 and TRBJ2-7; 7 nucleotides line up with TRBD2. The germline V gene has CDR1 WSHSY and CDR2 SAAADI. The CDR3 is made up of 14 amino acids. V trimming: 6 bases; J trimming: 5 bases; junction bases outside the gene matches: 10. The CDR3 nucleotides are TGCGCCAGCAGCCCGGGACTAAGACTCCACGAGCAGTACTTC. Translated, it gives CASSPGLRLHEQYF.

The gene calls are TRBV5-6 and TRBJ1-5; possibly TRBD1 for D (5 bases). Per germline, CDR1 SGHDT and CDR2 YYEEEE. The CDR3 is 13 residues long. Trimming left V 4 bases short and J 7 bases short, with 12 bases between. Here the CDR3 reads CASSPGGGQPQHF. CDR3 DNA: TGTGCCAGCAGCCCGGGGGGAGGGCAGCCCCAGCATTTT.

The genes are TRBV2 and TRBJ2-7; TRBD2 is a possible D gene (6 bases). CDR3 length: 13 amino acids. Trimming cost V 3 bases and J 2 bases, with 8 bases left between them. Germline assignment: CDR1 SNHLY and CDR2 FYNNEI. As DNA, the CDR3 is TGTGCCAGCAGTGACCCGGGGGCCTACGAGCAGTACTTC. It is translated as CASSDPGAYEQYF.

This chain links TRBV11-2 with TRBJ2-3; D is undetermined. Per the germline V gene, CDR1 is SGHAT and CDR2 is FQNNGV. The CDR3 sequence is 15 residues long. V was trimmed by 4 bases and J by 0 bases, leaving 11 bases between them. This CDR3 is CASSSPRISTDTQYF. CDR3 sequence (DNA): TGTGCCAGCAGCTCACCCAGGATTAGCACAGATACGCAGTATTTT.

V is TRBV5-6 and J is TRBJ2-1, with 12 bases identical to TRBD2. Germline CDR1 reads SGHDT; CDR2 reads YYEEEE. J was trimmed by 5 bases and V by 2 bases; bases with no gene match: 2. The CDR3 spans 15 residues. As DNA, the CDR3 is TGTGCCAGCAGCTTACTAGCGGGGGGACACAATGAGCAGTTCTTC. It specifies CASSLLAGGHNEQFF.

The chain employs TRBV28 and TRBJ2-7; weak D call: TRBD2 (5 bases). The V end lost 5 bases, the J end lost 0 bases, and 11 bases lay between the germline ends. Germline CDR1 MDHEN, CDR2 SYDVKM. This CDR3 has 14 amino acids. The CDR3 sequence: CASSRGPLSYEQYF. The CDR3 DNA sequence: TGTGCCAGCAGTCGAGGGCCTCTCTCCTACGAGCAGTACTTC.

The gene calls are TRBV19 and TRBJ2-5; 9 bases align to TRBD2. J lost 2 bases, V lost 7 bases, and 5 bases had no gene match. Per germline, CDR1 LNHDA and CDR2 SQIVND (reference sequence). The CDR3 extends over 14 amino acids. In DNA form, the CDR3 reads TGTGCCAGTATAGGCGGGAGGGCACAAGAGACCCAGTACTTC. It specifies CASIGGRAQETQYF.

The chain couples TRBV6-5 to TRBJ2-2; 9 nucleotides align to TRBD1. Unmatched junction bases numbered 5, after V lost 6 bases and J lost 6 bases. The CDR3 is 14 residues long. CDR1 and CDR2 from the germline V gene are MNHEY and SVGAGI. CDR3 region: CASSRDRDSGELFF. CDR3 bases: TGTGCCAGCAGCCGGGACAGGGACTCCGGGGAGCTGTTTTTT.

V gene TRBV29-1 combines with J gene TRBJ2-3; 9 positions match TRBD1. Germline V lookup: CDR1 SQVTM, CDR2 ANQGSEA. The CDR3 has 13 residues. Unmatched junction bases numbered 6, after V lost 7 bases and J lost 4 bases. The CDR3 is CSAPGQGSDTQYF. CDR3 DNA sequence: TGCAGCGCCCCAGGACAGGGGTCAGATACGCAGTATTTT.

The J gene is TRBJ2-3, the V gene TRBV10-3; TRBD2 aligns across 8 bases. Germline V gene lookup returns CDR1 ENHRY and CDR2 SYGVKD. J gave up 3 bases and V 4 bases, and 6 bases lay outside the gene matches. The length of the CDR3 is 15 residues. The CDR3 sequence: CAISGTLAETDTQYF. The CDR3 DNA sequence: TGTGCCATCAGTGGCACACTAGCGGAGACAGATACGCAGTATTTT.

This chain connects TRBV2 to TRBJ2-5, with D possibly TRBD1 on 6 matching bases. This CDR3 comprises 15 residues. Per the germline V gene, CDR1 is SNHLY and CDR2 is FYNNEI. V was trimmed by 3 bases and J by 3 bases, leaving 14 bases between them. CDR3 sequence (DNA): TGTGCCAGCAGTGAGTACAGGGCGGAAAAAGAGACCCAGTACTTC. This translates into CASSEYRAEKETQYF.